This T cell receptor beta chain was sequenced during a study of PD-L1 blockade in urothelial cancer. The study's findings and limits: Below-median blood TCR clonality before treatment forecast better survival.

With respect to this clone: Its antigen is still unknown.

Specified time point: pretreatment peripheral blood. The V end was cut by 7 bases, the J end by 3 bases, with 16 bases between. Looked up from germline, CDR1 is MNHEY and CDR2 is SMNVEV (reference sequence). The CDR3 loop spans 14 amino acids. The protocol was immunoSEQ multiplex PCR, while the TCRdb copy is restricted to in-frame clones and leaves out a portion. The data contain around 45,000 clones, more than 70% of them seen just once; the ten biggest clones take up roughly 15%. The TCR comes from a man aged 55 to 70 with urothelial cancer. The gene calls are TRBV27 and TRBJ2-7; D may be TRBD2 (6 bases). The specimen comprised PBMCs, sampled around atezolizumab (anti-PD-L1) treatment. The CDR3 nucleotides are TGTGCCAGCACCCCCGGACGGGGGTACTACGAGCAGTACTTC. Its translation: CASTPGRGYYEQYF.